Shown below are 24 T cell receptor beta chains from a single sample sequenced in a study of CD8 T cells in Susac syndrome. An amount of RNA that ranged from 0.5 to 1 ug was reverse transcribed with random hexamers. Using its own MiXCR run on the immunoSEQ multiplex PCR reads, TCRdb lists one record per CDR3 protein. The sample shows 200,000 to 250,000 distinct CDR3 sequences, more than 85% of them seen only once. Sequencing used CD4+ T cells from PBMCs. The receptors here all came from a human donor with multiple sclerosis.

The chain links TRBV7-3 to TRBJ2-3, with TRBD2 identical over 8 bases. Germline V gives CDR1 SGHTA, CDR2 FQGTGA. Trimming removed 2 bases from V and 4 bases from J; junction bases left unmatched: 8. CDR3 size: 16 residues. Here the CDR3 reads CASSLLGLETADTQYF. Written as DNA, the CDR3 is TGTGCCAGCAGCTTACTGGGACTAGAGACGGCAGATACGCAGTATTTT.

The chain employs TRBV20-1 and TRBJ1-4, with D hard to call. Trimming took off 3 bases at V and 0 bases at J, with 11 bases between the two ends. This CDR3 has 15 amino acids. Germline V gives CDR1 DFQATT, CDR2 SNEGSKA (reference sequence). CDR3 sequence: CSARGKDATNEKLFF. As DNA, the CDR3 is TGCAGTGCTAGGGGGAAGGATGCAACTAATGAAAAACTGTTTTTT.

The chain employs TRBV30 and TRBJ1-1; a possible D gene is TRBD1 (5 bases). V shed 2 bases and J shed 6 bases, with 13 bases lying between them. The CDR3 is 13 residues long. Germline lookup yields CDR1 GTSNPN and CDR2 SVGIG (reference sequence). CDR3 sequence reads: CAWSTGGRAEAFF. The CDR3 DNA sequence: TGTGCCTGGAGTACCGGGGGGAGGGCTGAAGCTTTCTTT. Complete variable domain (other parts from reference TRBV30 and TRBJ1-1): SQTIHQWPATLVQPVGSPLSLECTVEGTSNPNLYWYRQAAGRGLQLLFYSVGIGQISSEVPQNLSASRPQDRQFILSSKKLLLSDSGFYLCAWSTGGRAEAFFGQGTRLTVV.

The V and J genes are TRBV19 and TRBJ1-6; D not resolved. Germline lookup yields CDR1 LNHDA and CDR2 SQIVND (reference sequence). V gave up 8 bases and J gave up 5 bases, with 10 bases separating them. This CDR3 spans 13 amino acids. The CDR3 sequence: CASSGGNNSPLHF. CDR3 in DNA: TGTGCCAGTTCTGGAGGGAATAATTCACCCCTCCACTTT. Looking up the rest from reference TRBV19 and TRBJ1-6 gives the full variable domain: DGGITQSPKYLFRKEGQNVTLSCEQNLNHDAMYWYRQDPGQGLRLIYYSQIVNDFQKGDIAEGYSVSREKKESFPLTVTSAQKNPTAFYLCASSGGNNSPLHFGNGTRLTVT.

The V gene is TRBV29-1, the J gene TRBJ2-5; possibly TRBD1 for D (6 bases). The CDR3 runs 13 residues. Trimming left V 7 bases short and J 2 bases short, with 14 bases between. Germline-derived CDR1 and CDR2 are SQVTM and ANQGSEA. CDR3 region: CSGRTGIQETQYF. CDR3 bases: TGCAGCGGGCGCACAGGGATACAAGAGACCCAGTACTTC.

The chain is built from TRBV11-2 and TRBJ1-1, with D hard to call. V gave up 5 bases and J gave up 1 base, with 14 bases separating them. CDR1 SGHAT and CDR2 FQNNGV come from the germline V gene. The CDR3 is 15 amino acids. Here the CDR3 reads CASSLQADGNTEAFF. In DNA form, the CDR3 reads TGTGCCAGCAGCCTCCAGGCCGACGGGAACACTGAAGCTTTCTTT.

V gene TRBV7-9 combines with J gene TRBJ1-6; perhaps TRBD1 as D (6 bases). CDR3 length: 15 amino acids. CDR1 SEHNR and CDR2 FQNEAQ come from the germline V gene (reference sequence). Trimming left V 5 bases short and J 5 bases short, with 13 bases between. The CDR3 nucleotides are TGTGCCAGCAGCGCGTCAGGGGCGGATAATTCACCCCTCCACTTT. This codes for CASSASGADNSPLHF.

The chain uses TRBV20-1 and TRBJ1-4; 8 nucleotides agree with TRBD1. CDR1 DFQATT and CDR2 SNEGSKA come from the germline V gene (reference sequence). J gave up 8 bases and V 5 bases, and 7 bases lay outside the gene matches. This CDR3 has 13 residues. CDR3 in DNA: TGCAGTGCTGGGGGACAGGATGGGGAAAAACTGTTTTTT. Its protein product is CSAGGQDGEKLFF.

The chain uses TRBV4-2 and TRBJ2-7, with 7 positions matching TRBD2. Germline V CDR1 and CDR2: LGHNA, YNFKEQ. The trim removed 2 bases at V and 2 bases at J, leaving 3 bases unmatched. The CDR3 is 14 residues long. The CDR3 DNA is TGTGCCAGCAGCCAACTAGCGGCCCCCTACGAGCAGTACTTC. Protein product: CASSQLAAPYEQYF.

This clonotype appeared a single time. V usage is TRBV6-5 and J usage is TRBJ1-5; the D gene is possibly TRBD1 (6 bases). Trimming shortened V by 6 bases and J by 3 bases, and 9 bases separated the two germline ends. Germline V gene lookup returns CDR1 MNHEY and CDR2 SVGAGI. CDR3 size: 13 residues. The CDR3 DNA reads as TGTGCCAGCAGGACAGGTCCCAATCAGCCCCAGCATTTT. Translation gives CASRTGPNQPQHF.

This chain connects TRBV25-1 to TRBJ2-6, with D possibly being TRBD2 (5 bases). This CDR3 has 13 amino acids. The germline V gene has CDR1 MGHDK and CDR2 SYGVNS. Between the trimmed V and J ends, which lost 7 bases and 2 bases, there was a span of 6 bases. CDR3 sequence (DNA): TGTGCCAGCACGAGGGCTGGGGCCAACGTCCTGACTTTC. Residues: CASTRAGANVLTF.

This chain uses TRBV7-2 with TRBJ1-2, with a tentative D call TRBD1 (6 bases). The V end lost 6 bases, the J end lost 12 bases, and 17 bases lay between the germline ends. Germline loops: CDR1 SGHTA, CDR2 FQGNSA. The CDR3 covers 12 residues. The CDR3 nucleotides read TGTGCCAGCAGGAAATCCTCAGGGGATCACACCTTC. Translated: CASRKSSGDHTF.

This sequence joins TRBV27 and TRBJ1-6; D is possibly TRBD1 (5 bases). Trimming cost V 3 bases and J 7 bases, with 13 bases left between them. Germline CDR1 reads MNHEY; CDR2 reads SMNVEV (reference sequence). This CDR3 region has 15 residues. CDR3 in amino acids: CASSFSAWGNSPLHF. For the CDR3, the DNA is TGTGCCAGCAGTTTTTCTGCTTGGGGGAATTCACCCCTCCACTTT.

The rearrangement uses TRBV15 and TRBJ2-7; D assignment may be TRBD1 or TRBD2 (5 bases each). In germline, CDR1 is LNHNV, CDR2 YYDKDF (reference sequence). The CDR3 runs to 17 residues. V gave up 1 base and J gave up 2 bases, with 18 bases separating them. The CDR3 DNA reads TGTGCCACCAGCAGAGCCTCTGGGGGAACGGAACCCTACGAGCAGTACTTC. It is translated as CATSRASGGTEPYEQYF.

V usage is TRBV6-1 and J usage is TRBJ2-7, with 10 bases aligning to TRBD1. V was pared by 6 bases and J by 5 bases, with 13 bases of the junction left unmatched. The CDR3 has 16 residues. The germline V gene has CDR1 MNHNS and CDR2 SASEGT. The CDR3 bases are TGTGCCAGCAGCCTCCTCCCGGGACAGGGGAGCCACGAGCAGTACGTC. This encodes CASSLLPGQGSHEQYV.

This chain joins TRBV3-1 and TRBJ2-3; 10 nucleotides line up with TRBD2. The junction had 9 bases not matched to a gene; V was cut back by 4 bases and J by 2 bases. This CDR3 is built from 17 residues. CDR1 is LGHDT and CDR2 is YNNKEL in the germline V gene (reference sequence). The CDR3, as DNA: TGTGCCAGCAGCCCAGGGGCTAGCGGGGGCCCCACAGATACGCAGTATTTT. Translation gives CASSPGASGGPTDTQYF.

The table lists this clonotype with a count of one. V gene TRBV24-1 combines with J gene TRBJ2-1; no clear D gene. This CDR3 has 13 amino acids. V shed 4 bases and J shed 7 bases, with 10 bases lying between them. The V gene's germline CDR1 is KGHDR and CDR2 SFDVKD. The CDR3 nucleotides read TGTGCCACCAGTGACACGATGGTAAATGAGCAGTTCTTC. Protein: CATSDTMVNEQFF.

V gene TRBV29-1 combines with J gene TRBJ2-5; the match to TRBD2 covers 11 bases. This CDR3 is 16 amino acids long. V shed 6 bases, J shed 0 bases, and the junction held 9 bases outside the gene matches. Germline V gene sequence: CDR1 SQVTM, CDR2 ANQGSEA. For the CDR3, the DNA is TGCAGCGTACACCTACTAGCGGGGGCGTACCAAGAGACCCAGTACTTC. The encoded protein is CSVHLLAGAYQETQYF.

The J gene is TRBJ2-1, the V gene TRBV5-4; a possible D gene is TRBD2 (6 bases). Trimming took off 5 bases at V and 0 bases at J, with 18 bases between the two ends. The CDR3 covers 17 residues. Germline CDR1 SGHNT, CDR2 YYREEE (reference sequence). The CDR3 region has the DNA TGTGCCAGCAGTCAAGGCTCGGGGGTGAGCTCCTACAATGAGCAGTTCTTC. Protein product: CASSQGSGVSSYNEQFF.

The chain has TRBV5-1 and TRBJ2-3; the match to TRBD2 covers 8 bases. Per germline, CDR1 SGHRS and CDR2 YFSETQ. The CDR3 extends over 15 amino acids. With 6 bases clipped from V and 0 bases from J, the junction kept 6 bases outside the gene matches. The CDR3 loop reads CASIPGGASTDTQYF. In nucleotides, the CDR3 is TGCGCCAGCATCCCCGGGGGGGCCAGCACAGATACGCAGTATTTT.

The gene calls are TRBV20-1 and TRBJ2-1; D is ambiguous. V shed 3 bases and J shed 7 bases, with 16 bases lying between them. The V gene's germline CDR1 is DFQATT and CDR2 SNEGSKA (reference sequence). This CDR3 contains 14 residues. CDR3 DNA sequence: TGCAGTGCTAGTTTTAGGATTGGTATGAATGAGCAGTTCTTC. It is translated as CSASFRIGMNEQFF.

The V call is TRBV9, the J call TRBJ2-2, with 8 bases aligning to TRBD1. V shed 2 bases, J shed 2 bases, and the junction held 5 bases outside the gene matches. This CDR3 is 16 amino acids long. CDR1 and CDR2 (germline): SGDLS, YYNGEE. The CDR3 reads CASSVQGAFNTGELFF. CDR3 DNA: TGTGCCAGCAGCGTTCAGGGGGCCTTTAACACCGGGGAGCTGTTTTTT.

The chain couples TRBV30 to TRBJ2-3, with TRBD2 matching 10 bases. The CDR3 contains 14 residues. Looked up from germline, CDR1 is GTSNPN and CDR2 is SVGIG (reference sequence). With V trimmed by 5 bases and J by 5 bases, 7 bases remained unmatched. CDR3 sequence reads: CAWGSGGAGDTQYF. The CDR3 nucleotides are TGTGCCTGGGGCAGCGGGGGGGCTGGAGATACGCAGTATTTT.

The chain recombines TRBV7-9 with TRBJ1-2; weak D call: TRBD1 (5 bases). This CDR3 is built from 13 residues. CDR1 is SEHNR, CDR2 FQNEAQ, per germline (reference sequence). V gave up 4 bases and J gave up 7 bases, with 13 bases separating them. CDR3 nucleotide sequence: TGTGCCAGCAGCTCACCCAGGGTATTTGGCTACACCTTC. Translating gives CASSSPRVFGYTF.